This T cell receptor (beta chain) came from a study of CD8+ T cells in alopecia areata. Treatment: oral pan-JAK inhibitor, 5-10 mg twice daily. PBMC-derived CD4+ and CD8+ T cells were sorted. The CDR3 is made up of 16 amino acids. Germline CDR1 is SEHNR and CDR2 is FQNEAQ (reference sequence). Trimming cost V 1 base and J 7 bases, with 19 bases left between them. RNA was isolated and reverse transcribed to cDNA, the sequencing template. TCRdb's table, derived via immunoSEQ multiplex PCR, lists solely in-frame clones and lacks some. The top ten hold roughly a sixth of the sample, which has some 98,000 clones, 50% to 75% seen once. This clone was counted a few times.

The chain joins TRBV7-9 to TRBJ1-1; D may be TRBD1 (5 bases). Sequencing used CD8+ T cells sorted from blood, obtained at week 4, from a patient treated with tofacitinib. The origin of this receptor is a human donor with alopecia areata. Here the CDR3 reads CASSLVQDGPGLEAFF. CDR3 nucleotide sequence: TGTGCCAGCAGCTTAGTTCAGGATGGGCCAGGGCTTGAAGCTTTCTTT.